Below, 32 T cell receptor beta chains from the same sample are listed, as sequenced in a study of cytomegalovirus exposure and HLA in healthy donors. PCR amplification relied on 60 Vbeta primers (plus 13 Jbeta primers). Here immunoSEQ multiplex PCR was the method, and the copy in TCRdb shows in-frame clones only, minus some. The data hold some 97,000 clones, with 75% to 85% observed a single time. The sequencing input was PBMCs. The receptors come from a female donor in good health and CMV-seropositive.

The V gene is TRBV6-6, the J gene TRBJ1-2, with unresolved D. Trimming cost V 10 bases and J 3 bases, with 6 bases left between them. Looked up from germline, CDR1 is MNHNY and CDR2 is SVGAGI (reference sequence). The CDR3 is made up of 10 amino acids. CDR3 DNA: TGTGCCACCCGCGACTATGGCTACACCTTC. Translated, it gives CATRDYGYTF.

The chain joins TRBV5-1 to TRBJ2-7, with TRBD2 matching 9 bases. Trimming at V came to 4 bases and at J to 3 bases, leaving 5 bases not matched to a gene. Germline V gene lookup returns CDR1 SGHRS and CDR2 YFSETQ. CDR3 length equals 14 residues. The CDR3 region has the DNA TGCGCCAGCAGCCCGGAGACTAGCGGCTACGAGCAGTACTTC. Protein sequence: CASSPETSGYEQYF.

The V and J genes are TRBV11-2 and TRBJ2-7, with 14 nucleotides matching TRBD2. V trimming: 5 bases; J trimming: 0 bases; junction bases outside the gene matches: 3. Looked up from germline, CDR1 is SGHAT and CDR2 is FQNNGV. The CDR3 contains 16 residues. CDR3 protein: CASSKTSGRASYEQYF. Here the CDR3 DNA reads TGTGCCAGCAGCAAGACTAGCGGGAGGGCCTCCTACGAGCAGTACTTC.

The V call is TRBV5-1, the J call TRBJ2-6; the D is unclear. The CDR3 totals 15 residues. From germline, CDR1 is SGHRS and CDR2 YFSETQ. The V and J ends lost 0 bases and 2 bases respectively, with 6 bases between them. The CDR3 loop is CASSLALAGANVLTF. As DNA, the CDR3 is TGCGCCAGCAGCTTGGCCCTCGCTGGGGCCAACGTCCTGACTTTC.

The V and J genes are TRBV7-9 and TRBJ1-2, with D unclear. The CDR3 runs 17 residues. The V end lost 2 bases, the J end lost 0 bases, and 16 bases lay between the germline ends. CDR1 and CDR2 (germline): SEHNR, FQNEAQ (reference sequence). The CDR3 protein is CASSLRSSSLANYGYTF. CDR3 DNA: TGTGCCAGCAGCTTAAGGTCGTCGAGCCTAGCTAACTATGGCTACACCTTC.

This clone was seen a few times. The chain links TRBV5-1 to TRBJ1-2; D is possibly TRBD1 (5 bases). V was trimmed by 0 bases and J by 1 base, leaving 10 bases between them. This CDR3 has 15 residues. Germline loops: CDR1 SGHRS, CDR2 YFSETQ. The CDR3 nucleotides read TGCGCCAGCAGCTTGGGGTCAGGGCTTAACTATGGCTACACCTTC. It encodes CASSLGSGLNYGYTF.

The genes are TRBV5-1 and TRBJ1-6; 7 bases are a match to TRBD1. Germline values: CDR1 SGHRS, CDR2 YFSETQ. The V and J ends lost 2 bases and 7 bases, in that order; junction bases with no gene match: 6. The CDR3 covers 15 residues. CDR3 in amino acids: CASSLAGTANSPLHF. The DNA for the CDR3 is TGCGCCAGCAGCTTAGCCGGGACAGCGAATTCACCCCTCCACTTT.

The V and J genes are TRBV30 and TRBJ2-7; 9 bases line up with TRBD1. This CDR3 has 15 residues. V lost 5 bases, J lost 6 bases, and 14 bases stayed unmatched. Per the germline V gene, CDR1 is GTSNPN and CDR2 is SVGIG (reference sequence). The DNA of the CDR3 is TGTGCCTGGTCTTCCTTGGAGGGACAGGGAGGCGAGCAGTACTTC. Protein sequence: CAWSSLEGQGGEQYF.

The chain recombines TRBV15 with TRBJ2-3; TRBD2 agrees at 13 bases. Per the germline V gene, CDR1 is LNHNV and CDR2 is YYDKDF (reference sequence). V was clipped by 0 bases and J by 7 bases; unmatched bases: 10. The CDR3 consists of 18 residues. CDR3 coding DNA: TGTGCCACCAGCAGAGATCGGACTAGCGGGGGATCTCTAAATACGCAGTATTTT. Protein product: CATSRDRTSGGSLNTQYF.

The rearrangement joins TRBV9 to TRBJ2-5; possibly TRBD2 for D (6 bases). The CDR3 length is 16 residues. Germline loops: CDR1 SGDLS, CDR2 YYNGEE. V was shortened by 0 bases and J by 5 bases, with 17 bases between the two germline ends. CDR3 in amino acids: CASSVGGTGGAETQYF. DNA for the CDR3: TGTGCCAGCAGCGTAGGAGGGACTGGCGGGGCGGAGACCCAGTACTTC.

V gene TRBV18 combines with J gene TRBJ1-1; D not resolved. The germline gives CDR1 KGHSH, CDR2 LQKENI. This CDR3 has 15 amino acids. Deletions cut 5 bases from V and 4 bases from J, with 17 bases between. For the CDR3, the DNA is TGTGCCAGCTCAGCGTTGGAGGCCGCGCGCACTGAAGCTTTCTTT. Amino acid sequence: CASSALEAARTEAFF.

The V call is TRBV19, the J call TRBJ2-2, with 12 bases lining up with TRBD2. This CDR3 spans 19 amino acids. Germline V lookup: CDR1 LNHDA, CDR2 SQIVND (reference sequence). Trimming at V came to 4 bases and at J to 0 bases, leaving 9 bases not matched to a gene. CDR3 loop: CASSRRLAGVHANTGELFF. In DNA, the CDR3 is TGTGCCAGTAGTAGGCGACTAGCGGGGGTTCACGCGAACACCGGGGAGCTGTTTTTT.

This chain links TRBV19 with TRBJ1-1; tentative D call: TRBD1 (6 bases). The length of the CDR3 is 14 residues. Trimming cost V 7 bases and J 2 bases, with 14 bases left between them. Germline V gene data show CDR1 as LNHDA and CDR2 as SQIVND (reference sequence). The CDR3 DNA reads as TGTGCCAGTAAAGAGACGGGGACAAACACTGAAGCTTTCTTT. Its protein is CASKETGTNTEAFF.

This CDR3 reads CASSQAGRNNSPLHF. CDR3 bases: TGCGCCAGCAGCCAAGCGGGTCGAAATAATTCACCCCTCCACTTT. The V and J genes are TRBV4-3 and TRBJ1-6; D not certain. Germline V gives CDR1 LGHNA, CDR2 YSLEER. Deletions cut 1 base from V and 5 bases from J, with 9 bases between. The CDR3 runs to 15 residues.

The CDR3 nucleotides read TGTGCCAGCTCAAGCGGGACAGGGACCAATTCACCCCTCCACTTT. This translates into CASSSGTGTNSPLHF. The J gene is TRBJ1-6, the V gene TRBV18; 9 bases map to TRBD1. Trimming removed 5 bases from V and 7 bases from J; junction bases left unmatched: 6. Germline CDR1 is KGHSH and CDR2 is LQKENI. This CDR3 contains 15 residues.

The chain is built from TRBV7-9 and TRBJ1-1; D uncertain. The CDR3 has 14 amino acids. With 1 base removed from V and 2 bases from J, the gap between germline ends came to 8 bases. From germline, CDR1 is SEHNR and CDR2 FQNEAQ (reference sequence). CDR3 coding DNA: TGTGCCAGCAGCTTAGGCCAGGCCAACACTGAAGCTTTCTTT. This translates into CASSLGQANTEAFF.

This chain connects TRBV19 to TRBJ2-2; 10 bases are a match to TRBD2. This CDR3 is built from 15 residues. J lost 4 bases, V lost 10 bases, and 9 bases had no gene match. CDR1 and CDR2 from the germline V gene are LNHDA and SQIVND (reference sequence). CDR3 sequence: CATSGLAGATGELFF. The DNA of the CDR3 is TGTGCCACCTCGGGGCTAGCGGGGGCCACCGGGGAGCTGTTTTTT.

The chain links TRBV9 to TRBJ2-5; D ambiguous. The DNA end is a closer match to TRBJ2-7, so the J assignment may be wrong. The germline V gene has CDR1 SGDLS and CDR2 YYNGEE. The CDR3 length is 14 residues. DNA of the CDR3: TGTGCCAGCAGCGTAGCTGCTACCCCCTACGAGCAGTACTTC. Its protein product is CASSVAATPYEQYF.

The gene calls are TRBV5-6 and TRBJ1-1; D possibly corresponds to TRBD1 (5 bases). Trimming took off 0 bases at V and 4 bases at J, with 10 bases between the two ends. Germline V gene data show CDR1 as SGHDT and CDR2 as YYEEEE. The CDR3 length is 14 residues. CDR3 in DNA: TGTGCCAGCAGCTTGGGTGGGGGGGTCACTGAAGCTTTCTTT. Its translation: CASSLGGGVTEAFF.

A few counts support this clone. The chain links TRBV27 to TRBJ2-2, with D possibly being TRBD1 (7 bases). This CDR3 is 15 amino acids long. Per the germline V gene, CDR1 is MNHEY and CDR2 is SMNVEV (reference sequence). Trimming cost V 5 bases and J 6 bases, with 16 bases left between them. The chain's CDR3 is CASSTKFRGAGELFF. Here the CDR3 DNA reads TGTGCCAGCAGTACAAAATTCAGGGGGGCCGGGGAGCTGTTTTTT.

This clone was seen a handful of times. As DNA, the CDR3 is TGTGCCAGCAGCTTAGCGCTGGCTAGTCACAATGAGCAGTTCTTC. Translation: CASSLALASHNEQFF. This chain uses TRBV7-2 with TRBJ2-1, with no clear D. In germline, CDR1 is SGHTA, CDR2 FQGNSA. The CDR3 runs 15 residues. Deletions cut 0 bases from V and 5 bases from J, with 11 bases between.

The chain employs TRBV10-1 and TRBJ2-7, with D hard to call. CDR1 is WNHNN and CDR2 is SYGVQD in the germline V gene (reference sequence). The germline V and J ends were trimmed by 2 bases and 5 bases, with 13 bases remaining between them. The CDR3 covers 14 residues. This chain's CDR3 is CASSEGGPWDEQYF. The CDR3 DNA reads TGCGCCAGCAGTGAGGGCGGCCCCTGGGACGAGCAGTACTTC.

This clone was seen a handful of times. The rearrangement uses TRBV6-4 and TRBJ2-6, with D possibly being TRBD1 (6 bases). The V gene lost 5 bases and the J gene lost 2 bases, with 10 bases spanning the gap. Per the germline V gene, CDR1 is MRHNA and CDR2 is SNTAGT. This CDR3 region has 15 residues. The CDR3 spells CASSYEGAGANVLTF. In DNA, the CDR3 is TGTGCCAGCAGTTACGAGGGGGCTGGGGCCAACGTCCTGACTTTC.

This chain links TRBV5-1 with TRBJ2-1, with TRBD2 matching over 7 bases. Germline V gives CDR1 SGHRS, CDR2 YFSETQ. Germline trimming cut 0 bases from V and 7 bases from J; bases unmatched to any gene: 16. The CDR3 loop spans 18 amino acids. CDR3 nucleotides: TGCGCCAGCAGCTTGGCCACGGGGCCCGGCGGGGGTGGTAATGAGCAGTTCTTC. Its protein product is CASSLATGPGGGGNEQFF.

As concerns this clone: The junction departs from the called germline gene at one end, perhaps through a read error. CDR3: CAGSEIDSLSYGYTF. The CDR3 coding sequence is TGTGCCGGCAGTGAAATCGACAGTTTATCCTATGGCTACACCTTC. The chain is built from TRBV6-1 and TRBJ1-2, with a weak D call TRBD1 (5 bases). The germline CDR1 and CDR2 sequences are MNHNS and SASEGT. This CDR3 is built from 15 residues.

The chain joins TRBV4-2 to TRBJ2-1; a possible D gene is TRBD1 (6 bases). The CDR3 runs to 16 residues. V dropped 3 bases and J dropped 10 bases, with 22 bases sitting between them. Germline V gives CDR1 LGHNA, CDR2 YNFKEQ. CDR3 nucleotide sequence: TGTGCCAGCAGCCAGGCGAGGGGCCGTGTAGGGGGAGAGCAGTTCTTC. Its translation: CASSQARGRVGGEQFF.

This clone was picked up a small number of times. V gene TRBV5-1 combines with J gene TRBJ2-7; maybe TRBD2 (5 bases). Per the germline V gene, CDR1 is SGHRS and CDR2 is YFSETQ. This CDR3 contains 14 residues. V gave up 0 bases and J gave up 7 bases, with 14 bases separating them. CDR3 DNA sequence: TGCGCCAGCAGCTTGGCATCCGGGCCGGGGGAGCAGTACTTC. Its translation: CASSLASGPGEQYF.

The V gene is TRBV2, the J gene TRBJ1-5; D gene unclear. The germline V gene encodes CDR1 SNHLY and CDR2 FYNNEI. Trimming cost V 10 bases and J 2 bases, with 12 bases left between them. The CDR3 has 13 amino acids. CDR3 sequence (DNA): TGTGCCACCTCGGAGGAAGGCAATCAGCCCCAGCATTTT. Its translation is CATSEEGNQPQHF.

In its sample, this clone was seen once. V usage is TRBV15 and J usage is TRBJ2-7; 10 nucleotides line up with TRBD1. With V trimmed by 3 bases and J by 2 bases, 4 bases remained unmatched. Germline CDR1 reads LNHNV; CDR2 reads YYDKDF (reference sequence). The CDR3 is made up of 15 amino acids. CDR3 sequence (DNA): TGTGCCACCAGCAGGACCGGGACAGGGGCCTACGAGCAGTACTTC. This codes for CATSRTGTGAYEQYF.

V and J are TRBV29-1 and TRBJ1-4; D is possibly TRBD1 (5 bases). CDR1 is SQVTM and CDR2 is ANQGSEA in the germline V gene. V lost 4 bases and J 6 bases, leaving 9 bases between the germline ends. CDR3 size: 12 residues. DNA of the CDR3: TGCAGCGTTGCGGGGACTGATGAAAAACTGTTTTTT. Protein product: CSVAGTDEKLFF. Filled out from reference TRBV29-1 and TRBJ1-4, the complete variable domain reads SAVISQKPSRDICQRGTSLTIQCQVDSQVTMMFWYRQQPGQSLTLIATANQGSEATYESGFVIDKFPISRPNLTFSTLTVSNMSPEDSSIYLCSVAGTDEKLFFGSGTQLSVL.

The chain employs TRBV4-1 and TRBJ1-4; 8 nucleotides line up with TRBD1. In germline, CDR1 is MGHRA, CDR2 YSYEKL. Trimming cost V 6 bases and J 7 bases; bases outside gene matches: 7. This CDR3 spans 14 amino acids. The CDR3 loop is CASSRTGQTEKLFF. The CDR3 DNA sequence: TGCGCCAGCAGTCGGACAGGGCAGACTGAAAAACTGTTTTTT.

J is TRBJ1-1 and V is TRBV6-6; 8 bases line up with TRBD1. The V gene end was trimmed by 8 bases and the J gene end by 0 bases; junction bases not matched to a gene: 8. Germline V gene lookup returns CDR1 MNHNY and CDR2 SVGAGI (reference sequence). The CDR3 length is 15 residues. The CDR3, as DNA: TGTGCCAGCGGGGGGAAGGGACAGGTGAACACTGAAGCTTTCTTT. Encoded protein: CASGGKGQVNTEAFF.